This TCR beta chain was profiled in a study of shared clonotypes between healthy human individuals. Overall study context: In total, the donors were a couple of women and a few men aged 18 to 49.

The ends lost 4 bases at V and 1 base at J; junction bases unmatched: 7. Germline V CDR1 and CDR2: SGHKS, YYEKEE (reference sequence). The CDR3 has 15 amino acids. The deep-level immunoSEQ assay was used. Clones were read by immunoSEQ multiplex PCR, and TCRdb kept only the in-frame ones, dropping some. The sample includes fewer than 3 million clones, about 90% of them seen just once. The chain uses TRBV5-5 and TRBJ1-1; TRBD1 matches 7 bases. The material sequenced was naive CD4+ T cells from PBMCs. This sample's subset: CD45RA+ positively selected. This clonotype was sampled from a man aged 18 to 29 in good health. Some clones in this sample may be carry-over from other donors' samples. This CDR3 is CASSPTGRKNTEAFF. The DNA for the CDR3 is TGTGCCAGCAGCCCGACAGGGAGAAAGAACACTGAAGCTTTCTTT. The full variable domain, its missing parts supplied by reference TRBV5-5 and TRBJ1-1, is DAGVTQSPTHLIKTRGQQVTLRCSPISGHKSVSWYQQVLGQGPQFIFQYYEKEERGRGNFPDRFSARQFPNYSSELNVNALLLGDSALYLCASSPTGRKNTEAFFGQGTRLTVV.